This TCR beta chain emerged from a study of cytotoxic CD8 clonotypes in ibrutinib-treated CLL (dated by TCRdb to the early 2020s). About the full investigation: The cohort included roughly 15 treatment-naive and 11 to 12 relapsed/refractory patients; roughly 17 were IGHV unmutated. Partial responses were observed in about 25 patients and complete responses in 2; after a median follow-up of 68 months, remission was maintained in 14 patients and progression was observed in approximately twelve. Samples at response were collected after a median of roughly 13 months of treatment, with a range of roughly 6 to 40 months. Every remission and progressive disease sample was obtained while ibrutinib was still being received by the patients. Cryopreserved peripheral blood mononuclear cells were collected before treatment, at response, and at either disease progression or sustained remission. On average, each sample yielded roughly 260,000 productive templates and roughly 95,000 productive rearrangements. Of the 90 or so participants in the trial, about 26 had longitudinal samples available.

Findings and caveats that apply to the study as a whole: Baseline clonality exceeded that of age-matched healthy donors and correlated strongly with circulating CD8+ T-cell counts. Clonality rose at ibrutinib response, remained stable during sustained remission, and dropped back toward baseline at progression. Sampling times were not matched between patients in sustained remission and patients whose disease was progressing, and lymph node repertoires were not examined. Public clonotypes were rare and either shrank or stayed stable during treatment, and the rise in clonality at ibrutinib response reflected expansion of private clonotypes.

Sample time point, as interpreted from the label and publication: roughly 25 months on ibrutinib. For TCR beta library preparation, approximately 2.2 micrograms of genomic DNA were isolated from cryopreserved PBMCs. High-throughput TCR beta sequencing was performed on longitudinal blood samples from CLL patients receiving ibrutinib monotherapy. The patients took part in an open-label, single-center phase 2 trial of ibrutinib monotherapy. With regard to this clone: Its antigen is unknown. Qualities for individual bases were not recorded, and no much larger clone is one base off.

On a MiSeq, deep resolution sequencing aimed for a depth between 1 in 1 million and 1 in 200,000 T cells, with each clonotype covered approximately 10x on average. TCR beta libraries were generated with the immunoSEQ hsTCRB Kit. On the study's bioinformatics: The data were analyzed with ImmunoSEQ Analyzer and ImmunoSEQ Data Assistant, and V, D and J gene assignments followed IMGT definitions. Clonality, with values ranging from 0 to 1, was calculated as one minus the normalized Shannon entropy of productive rearrangement frequencies. Only overrepresented clonotypes making up at least 0.05% of each patient's repertoire were included in the public clonotype analysis. Repertoires from about a dozen age-matched healthy donors in immuneACCESS were used as clonality controls. This immuneACCESS table, as held by TCRdb, lists in-frame sequences with V and J called but not all clones. Of the missing ones, under half trace to an unresolved V gene in checked studies; the others have no known cause. V and J calls plus clone size are reproduced from that table; the DNA served to infer D and trimming. The sample profile shows some 120,000 clones; around 84% of them were found once. About 3.3% of the sample rests with the top ten.

Reading the germline V gene (reference sequence) gives CDR1 GTSNPN and CDR2 SVGIG. The junction shows trimming of 4 bases on V and 5 bases on J, and the gene matches do not reach 6 bases of it. Including cysteine and phenylalanine, the CDR3 has 13 amino acids. Only the CDR3 region is kept as DNA, spanning 39 bases read in frame from base 1. The material was PBMCs, obtained after 24 months of ibrutinib treatment. This TCR derives from a human donor with chronic lymphocytic leukemia. The receptor chain draws on TRBV30 and TRBJ2-3, and TRBD2 aligns with 7 junction nucleotides. The encoded CDR3 is CAWKGWGGDTQYF. The nucleotide sequence reads as follows: TGTGCCTGGAAAGGGTGGGGGGGAGATACGCAGTATTTT.